This note documents a single T cell receptor beta chain sequence. Its antigen specificity is not known. Per-nucleotide qualities are absent, and no much larger clonotype sits a single base away. Using the deep immunoSEQ assay, TCR CDR3 regions were amplified from genomic DNA by multiplex PCR. For each cell subset, the extracted genomic DNA was distributed evenly across all wells of several immunoSEQ 96-well plates, and each plate served as one replicate. For sorted subsets, 150 to 250 ng of genomic DNA, equivalent to 25,000 to 35,000 T cell genomes, went into each replicate PCR. Purified libraries were measured with a Qubit 3.0 fluorometer, size-checked on a Bioanalyzer 2100, and measured again with the KAPA Library Quantification kit. Each immunoSEQ 96-well plate was sequenced on its own single-read 150-cycle Illumina NextSeq 550 flow cell. The paper's data handling went like this. Because the immunoSEQ output held only junctional sequences and lacked quality scores, the filtering could not match the filtering applied to full-length reads. To assign V/J genes and CDR3, sequences were annotated against IMGT germline references using PyIR, a Python wrapper for IgBLAST v1.9. Reads were removed for weak V/J assignments (E-value above 1e-6), missing CDR3, stop codons, out-of-frame junctions, or ambiguous translated residues. V3J clonotypes were defined by identical inferred V gene, J gene, and CDR3 amino acid sequence. The percentage overlap between two repertoires was calculated by dividing the number of shared unique clonotypes by the size of the smaller repertoire. Three approaches were used to assess repertoire richness: RTK rarefaction, the Chao1 estimator, and Recon v2.1 estimates of unobserved clonotypes. OLGA was used to compute generation probabilities for all TCRbeta clonotypes that the gDNA method yielded from a few donors. The table comes from immuneACCESS by way of TCRdb, which keeps in-frame sequences with V and J called. Part of the clones is missing from these tables; in studies checked, under half for an unresolved V gene and the rest for unknown reasons. Clonal size and the V and J genes are those of that table, whereas D and trimming came from the DNA. The sample yields 1.5 million to 2.5 million clones; roughly 94% were counted once. 0.95% to 1.5% of the sample belongs to the ten largest clones.

The germline V gene specifies SGHTA as CDR1 and FQGNSA as CDR2. V is cut by 1 base and J by 1 base, and the space between the germline ends is 13 bases. The CDR3 measures 16 amino acids from cysteine to phenylalanine. Just CDR3 DNA is preserved here, 48 bases in frame from base 1. The data are from a study of shared clonotypes between healthy human individuals (dated by TCRdb to about 2020). Study-wide context: The cohort included three men and a couple of women between 18 and 49 years of age. For each donor, CD4 naive and CD4 memory were each run on three plates, CD8 naive on two plates, and CD8 memory on one plate. Blood TCR repertoires of a handful of healthy adults were deeply sequenced to estimate repertoire size and the extent of clonotype sharing between individuals. To increase sequencing depth and limit assay-specific biases, TCR repertoire library preparation and sequencing were carried out by different laboratories using diverse techniques. Leukapheresis yielded between about 0.94 and 9.5 billion PBMCs per donor. The study at large found these results: Sampling was restricted to blood, and TCR repertoires in tissues likely differ from the TCR repertoires found in blood. The small number of donors limited the genetic and exposure-history diversity represented. Clonotypes shared by all four sorted-subset donors showed higher generation probabilities than non-shared clonotypes. Sharing across a few donors was observed for 5% to 6.5% of naive CD4, 3% to 3.5% of naive CD8, 2% to 2.5% of memory CD4, and roughly 0.4% of memory CD8 clonotypes. Based on pairwise subsampling, the degree of clonotype sharing among donors was expected to be affected by sequencing depth. Estimated clonotype richness was generally larger for naive than for memory subsets. Rarefaction of sorted-subset datasets indicated incomplete sequencing despite the large sequencing depth.

CD8 naive samples were obtained by positive selection for CCR7 among CD45RO-negative cells, yielding a CD45RA+CCR7+ population from which TemRA cells were excluded. The donors were healthy, HIV-negative adults who had no recently reported acute infections or vaccinations. Every donor was a Caucasian adult living in Nashville, Tennessee, USA. Blood was collected by leukapheresis, and PBMCs were isolated by Ficoll-Histopaque density gradient centrifugation and then cryopreserved in liquid nitrogen vapor phase. Analytical flow cytometry was used to check the purity and quantity of each magnetically sorted T cell population. Genomic DNA was isolated from each sorted fraction and quantified by UV absorbance on a Nanodrop 2000c.

The rearrangement joined TRBV7-2 to TRBJ2-5; the best D guess is TRBD1, with 5 bases matching. Sequenced: naive CD8+ T cells sorted from blood. In light of the paper, this sample's cell subset or site label describes: CD45RA+CCR7+. This TCR came from a man aged 18 to 35 in good health. The CDR3 sequence is CASSLVSLGPQETQYF. Read as DNA, the sequence is TGTGCCAGCAGCTTAGTAAGCTTGGGGCCCCAAGAGACCCAGTACTTC.